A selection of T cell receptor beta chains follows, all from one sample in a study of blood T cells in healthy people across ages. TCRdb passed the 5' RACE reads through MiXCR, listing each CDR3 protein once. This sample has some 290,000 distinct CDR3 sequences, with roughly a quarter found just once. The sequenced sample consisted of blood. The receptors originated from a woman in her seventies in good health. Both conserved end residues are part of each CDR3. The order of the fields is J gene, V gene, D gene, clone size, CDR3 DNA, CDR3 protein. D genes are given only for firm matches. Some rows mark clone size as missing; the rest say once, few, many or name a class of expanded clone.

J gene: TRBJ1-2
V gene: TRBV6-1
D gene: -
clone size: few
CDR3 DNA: TGTGCCAGCAGTGAATTTGGGACGGATTATGGCTACACCTTC
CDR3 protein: CASSEFGTDYGYTF

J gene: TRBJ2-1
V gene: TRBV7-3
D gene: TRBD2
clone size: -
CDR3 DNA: TGTGCCAGCAGCTTAGGGACTAGCGGGAGGTGCAATGAGCAGTTCTTC
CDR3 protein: CASSLGTSGRCNEQFF

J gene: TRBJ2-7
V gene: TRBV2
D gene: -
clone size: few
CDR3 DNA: TGTGCTTCACAGGGACCGCCTTCCTACGAGCAGTACTTC
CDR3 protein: CASQGPPSYEQYF

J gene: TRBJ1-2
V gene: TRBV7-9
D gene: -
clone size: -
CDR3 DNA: TGTGCCAGCAGGCGCCGGGACCCTCTCCCCTTGTTCTATGGCTACACCTTC
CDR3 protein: CASRRRDPLPLFYGYTF

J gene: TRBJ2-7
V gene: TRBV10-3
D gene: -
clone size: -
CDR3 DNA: TGTGCCATCAGTGATTCGACGGGAAGCTCCTACGAGCAGTACTTC
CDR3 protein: CAISDSTGSSYEQYF

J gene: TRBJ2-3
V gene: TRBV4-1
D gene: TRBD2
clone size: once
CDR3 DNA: TGCGCCAGCAGCCAAGAACGTACTAGCGCTCGCACAGATACGCAGTATTTT
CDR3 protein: CASSQERTSARTDTQYF

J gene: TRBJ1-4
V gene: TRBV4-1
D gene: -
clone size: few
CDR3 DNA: TGCGCCAGCAGCCAGATGGGCCGTAATGAAAAACTGTTTTTT
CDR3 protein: CASSQMGRNEKLFF

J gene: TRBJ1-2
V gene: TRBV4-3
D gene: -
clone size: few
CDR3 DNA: TGCGCCAGCAGCCAAGATCCCCAGGGTAACTATGGCTACACCTTC
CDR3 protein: CASSQDPQGNYGYTF

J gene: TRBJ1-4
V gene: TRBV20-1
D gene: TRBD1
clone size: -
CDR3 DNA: TGCAGTGCTTACTACGGACAGGGTGAAAAACTGTTTTTT
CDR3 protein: CSAYYGQGEKLFF

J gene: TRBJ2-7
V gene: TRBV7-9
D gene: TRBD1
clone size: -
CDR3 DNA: TGTGCCAGCAGCTGGGACAGGGTTGAGGGCGAGCAGTACTTC
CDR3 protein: CASSWDRVEGEQYF

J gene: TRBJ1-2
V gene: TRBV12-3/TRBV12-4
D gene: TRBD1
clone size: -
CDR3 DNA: TGTGCCAGCAGTCCAAAGGGACAGATGGCGAACACCTTC
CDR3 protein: CASSPKGQMANTF

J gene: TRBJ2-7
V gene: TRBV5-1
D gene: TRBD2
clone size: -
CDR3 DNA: TGCGCCAGCACCATTAGCGGGAGTACTGGCGAGCAGTACTTC
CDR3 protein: CASTISGSTGEQYF

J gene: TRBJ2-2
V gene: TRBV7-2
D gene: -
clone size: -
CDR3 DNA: TGTGCCACTACGCCCCGCGGACAGCTCGGGGAGCTGTTTTTT
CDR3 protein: CATTPRGQLGELFF

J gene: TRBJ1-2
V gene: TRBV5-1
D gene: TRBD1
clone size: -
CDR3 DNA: TGCGCCAGCAGCGAGGGGACAGGGAACTATGGCTACACCTTC
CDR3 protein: CASSEGTGNYGYTF

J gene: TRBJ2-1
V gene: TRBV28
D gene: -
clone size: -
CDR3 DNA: TGTGCCAGCAGGACAGGACAGGAGCAGTTCTTC
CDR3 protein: CASRTGQEQFF

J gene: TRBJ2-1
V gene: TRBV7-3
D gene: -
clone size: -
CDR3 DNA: TGTGCCAGCGGATTCGGGGGCTCCTACGATGAGCAGTTCTTC
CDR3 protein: CASGFGGSYDEQFF

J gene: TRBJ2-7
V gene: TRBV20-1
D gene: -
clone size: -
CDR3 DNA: TGCAGTGCTAGCGGGCCGGGAGAGGGTGTAGAGCAGTACTTC
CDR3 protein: CSASGPGEGVEQYF

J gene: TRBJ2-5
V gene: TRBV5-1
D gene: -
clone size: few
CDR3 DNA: TGCGCCAGCAGGGGCTTGGGAGAGGGCCGTTTCCAAGAGACCCAGTACTTC
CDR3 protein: CASRGLGEGRFQETQYF

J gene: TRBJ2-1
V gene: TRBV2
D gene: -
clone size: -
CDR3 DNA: TGTGCCAGCAGGGCACCGCGGTTGGGGAGCTCCTACAATGAGCAGTTCTTC
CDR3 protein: CASRAPRLGSSYNEQFF

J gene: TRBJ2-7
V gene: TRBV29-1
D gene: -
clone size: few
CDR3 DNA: TGCAGCGCAGGGACGAGCTCCTACGAGCAGTACTTC
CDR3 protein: CSAGTSSYEQYF

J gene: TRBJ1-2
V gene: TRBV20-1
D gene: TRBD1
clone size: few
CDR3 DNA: TGCAGTGCTGGAACAGGGGGCTCCTATGGCTACACCTTC
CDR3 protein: CSAGTGGSYGYTF

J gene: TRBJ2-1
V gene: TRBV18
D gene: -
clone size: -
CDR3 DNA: TGTGCCAGCTCCGTAGGGGGGGCGAGTTACAATGAGCAGTTCTTC
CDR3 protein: CASSVGGASYNEQFF

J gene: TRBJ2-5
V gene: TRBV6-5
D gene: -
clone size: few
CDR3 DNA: TGTGCCAGCAGTTACTCGACGAGGAGTGAGCCGTTCTTC
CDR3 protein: CASSYSTRSEPFF

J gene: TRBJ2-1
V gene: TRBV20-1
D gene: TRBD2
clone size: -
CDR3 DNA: TGCAGTGCTAAGCCGGGACTAGCGGGAGTTGAGCAGTTCTTC
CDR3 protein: CSAKPGLAGVEQFF

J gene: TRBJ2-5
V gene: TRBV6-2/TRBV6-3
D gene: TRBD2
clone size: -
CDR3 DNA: TGTGCCAGCAGTCCCAACCCCGGGACTAGCGGGAGACGGCAGGAGACCCAGTACTTC
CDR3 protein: CASSPNPGTSGRRQETQYF

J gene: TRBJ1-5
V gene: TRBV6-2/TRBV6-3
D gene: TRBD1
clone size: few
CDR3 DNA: TGTGCCAGCAGTTCGGGACAGGGGGCGGGGCAGCCCCAGCATTTT
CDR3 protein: CASSSGQGAGQPQHF

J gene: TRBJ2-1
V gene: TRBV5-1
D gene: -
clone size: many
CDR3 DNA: TGCGCCAGCAGCCCGGGAGACGGGGAAGTAGGTGAGCAGTTCTTC
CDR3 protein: CASSPGDGEVGEQFF

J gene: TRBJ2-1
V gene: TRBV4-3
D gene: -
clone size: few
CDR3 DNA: TGCGCCAGCAGCCCTGTCGACAATGAGCAGTTCTTC
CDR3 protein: CASSPVDNEQFF